This T cell receptor (beta chain) was recorded in a study of T cells in Graves' hyperthyroidism and ophthalmopathy. For the study at large: Before any treatment, at initial diagnosis, peripheral blood was collected. The study, taken as a whole, reports: In the blood, most expanded thyroid clonotypes above 0.001 appeared as well.

Unmatched junction bases numbered 7, after V lost 3 bases and J lost 10 bases. The CDR3 length is 13 residues. Germline V gives CDR1 GTSNPN, CDR2 SVGIG (reference sequence). What was amplified from RNA transcripts were TCR beta CDR3 regions. HTBI primers drove first-round RT-PCR of the TCR CDR3. One entry per CDR3 protein, called by TCRdb with MiXCR from the multiplex PCR reads. This sample has about 300,000 distinct CDR3 sequences; approximately 19% occur once, and the top ten carry under 45%. Turning to this clonotype: What it binds is unknown.

Material: blood. The V and J genes are TRBV30 and TRBJ2-1, with 9 bases identical to TRBD2. This TCR came from a man aged 45 to 65 with Graves' ophthalmopathy. CDR3 DNA: TGTGCCTGGAGGGCTAGCGGGGTATTAGAGCAGTTCTTC. Its translation: CAWRASGVLEQFF.